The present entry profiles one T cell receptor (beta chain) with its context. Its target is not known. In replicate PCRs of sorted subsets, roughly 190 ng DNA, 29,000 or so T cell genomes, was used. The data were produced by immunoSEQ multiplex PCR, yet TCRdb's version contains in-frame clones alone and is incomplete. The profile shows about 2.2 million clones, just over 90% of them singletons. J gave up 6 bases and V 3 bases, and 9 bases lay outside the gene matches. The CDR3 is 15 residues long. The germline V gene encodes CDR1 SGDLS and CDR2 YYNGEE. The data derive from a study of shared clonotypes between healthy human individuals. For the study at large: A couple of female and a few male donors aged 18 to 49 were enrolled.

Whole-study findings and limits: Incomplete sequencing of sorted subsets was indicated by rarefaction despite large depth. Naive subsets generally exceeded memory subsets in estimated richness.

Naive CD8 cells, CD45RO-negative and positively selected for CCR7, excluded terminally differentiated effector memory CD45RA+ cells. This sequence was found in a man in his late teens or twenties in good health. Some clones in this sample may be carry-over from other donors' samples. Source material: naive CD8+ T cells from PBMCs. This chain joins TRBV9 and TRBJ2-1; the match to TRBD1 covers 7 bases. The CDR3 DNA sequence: TGTGCCAGCAGCGCAAGACAGGGTGAAGGCAATGAGCAGTTCTTC. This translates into CASSARQGEGNEQFF. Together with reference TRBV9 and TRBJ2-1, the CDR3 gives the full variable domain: DSGVTQTPKHLITATGQRVTLRCSPRSGDLSVYWYQQSLDQGLQFLIQYYNGEERAKGNILERFSAQQFPDLHSELNLSSLELGDSALYFCASSARQGEGNEQFFGPGTRLTVL.